This T cell receptor (beta chain) was identified during a study of OX40 agonist ivuxolimab in advanced cancers. In this sample, this clone turned up once. This table comes from immunoSEQ multiplex PCR, and its TCRdb copy is limited to in-frame clones, with some not included. The sample includes about 62,000 clones, 85% of them seen just once. The CDR3 contains 15 residues. Between the trimmed V and J ends, which lost 5 bases and 3 bases, there was a span of 13 bases. Germline V lookup: CDR1 SGHAT, CDR2 FQNNGV. The sample consisted of CD4+ or CD8+ T cells sorted from blood, taken in a trial of the OX40 agonist ivuxolimab. The source is an adult with an advanced solid tumor such as melanoma, head and neck, liver or kidney cancer. The V gene is TRBV11-2, the J gene TRBJ1-4; a weak D match, TRBD1 (5 bases). CDR3 nucleotide sequence: TGTGCCAGCAGCCCTGGGGGACGGGCTAATGAAAAACTGTTTTTT. It is translated as CASSPGGRANEKLFF.